A selection of T cell receptor beta chains follows, all from one sample in a study of shared clonotypes between healthy human individuals. Sequencing was performed with immunoSEQ multiplex PCR; in TCRdb, only in-frame clones are kept and a portion is missing. The sample has about 710,000 clones, roughly 72% seen once; the top ten hold 1.5% to 2%. Sequenced material: memory CD4+ T cells sorted from blood. The receptors originated from a woman in her thirties in good health. Each CDR3 is given with its conserved first and last residue. D genes are given only for firm matches. Rows give clone size only sometimes, using once, few, many, or a class for an expanded clone.

d_call: TRBD1; clone_size: -; j_call: TRBJ2-5; v_call: TRBV19; cdr3_aa: CASRWTGDEETQYF; cdr3_nt: TGTGCCAGTAGATGGACAGGGGACGAAGAGACCCAGTACTTC
d_call: -; clone_size: -; j_call: TRBJ1-2; v_call: TRBV28; cdr3_aa: CASSRLGGTYNYGYTF; cdr3_nt: TGTGCCAGCAGTCGCCTTGGTGGGACTTATAACTATGGCTACACCTTC
d_call: -; clone_size: -; j_call: TRBJ1-1; v_call: TRBV27; cdr3_aa: CASNASGPTPEAFF; cdr3_nt: TGTGCCAGCAACGCGTCAGGGCCGACCCCTGAAGCTTTCTTT
d_call: -; clone_size: few; j_call: TRBJ2-7; v_call: TRBV28; cdr3_aa: CASSSLAGGAYEQYF; cdr3_nt: TGTGCCAGCAGTTCCTTGGCCGGGGGAGCCTACGAGCAGTACTTC
d_call: -; clone_size: -; j_call: TRBJ1-1; v_call: TRBV19; cdr3_aa: CASSVRSLMNTEAFF; cdr3_nt: TGTGCCAGTAGCGTAAGGTCCCTGATGAACACTGAAGCTTTCTTT
d_call: -; clone_size: few; j_call: TRBJ2-5; v_call: TRBV5-1; cdr3_aa: CASSVEGETQYF; cdr3_nt: TGCGCCAGCAGCGTGGAGGGGGAGACCCAGTACTTC
d_call: TRBD1; clone_size: -; j_call: TRBJ2-7; v_call: TRBV7-9; cdr3_aa: CASSFDRVSLEQYF; cdr3_nt: TGTGCCAGCAGCTTCGACAGGGTCTCACTCGAGCAGTACTTC
d_call: -; clone_size: many; j_call: TRBJ2-1; v_call: TRBV14; cdr3_aa: CASNEALGFNNEQFF; cdr3_nt: TGTGCCAGCAATGAAGCCCTCGGGTTTAACAATGAGCAGTTCTTC
d_call: TRBD1; clone_size: -; j_call: TRBJ1-2; v_call: TRBV19; cdr3_aa: CATLDGTGAPYGYTF; cdr3_nt: TGTGCCACCCTAGACGGGACAGGGGCGCCCTATGGCTACACCTTC
d_call: -; clone_size: few; j_call: TRBJ2-3; v_call: TRBV5-1; cdr3_aa: CASSFQLSSTDTQYF; cdr3_nt: TGCGCCAGCAGCTTCCAATTGAGTAGCACAGATACGCAGTATTTT
d_call: -; clone_size: -; j_call: TRBJ1-5; v_call: TRBV7-6; cdr3_aa: CASSPTLGYSNQPQHF; cdr3_nt: TGTGCCAGCAGCCCGACCCTTGGGTATAGCAATCAGCCCCAGCATTTT
d_call: -; clone_size: -; j_call: TRBJ1-5; v_call: TRBV19; cdr3_aa: CASSKNRVGQPQHF; cdr3_nt: TGTGCCAGTAGTAAAAACAGGGTGGGTCAGCCCCAGCATTTT